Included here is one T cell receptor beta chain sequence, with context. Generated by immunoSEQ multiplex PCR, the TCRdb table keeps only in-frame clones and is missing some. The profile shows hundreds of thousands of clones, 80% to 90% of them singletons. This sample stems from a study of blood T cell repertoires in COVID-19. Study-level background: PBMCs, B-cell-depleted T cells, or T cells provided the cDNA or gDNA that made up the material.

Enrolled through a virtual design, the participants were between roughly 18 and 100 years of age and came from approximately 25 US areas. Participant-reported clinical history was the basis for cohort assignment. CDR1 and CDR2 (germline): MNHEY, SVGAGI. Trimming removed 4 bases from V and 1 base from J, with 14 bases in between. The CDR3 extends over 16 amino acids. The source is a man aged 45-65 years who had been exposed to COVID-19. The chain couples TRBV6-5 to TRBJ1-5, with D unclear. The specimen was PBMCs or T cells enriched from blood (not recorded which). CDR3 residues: CASSSDTRGSNQPQHF. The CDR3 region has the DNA TGTGCCAGCAGTTCCGACACTCGCGGGAGCAATCAGCCCCAGCATTTT.